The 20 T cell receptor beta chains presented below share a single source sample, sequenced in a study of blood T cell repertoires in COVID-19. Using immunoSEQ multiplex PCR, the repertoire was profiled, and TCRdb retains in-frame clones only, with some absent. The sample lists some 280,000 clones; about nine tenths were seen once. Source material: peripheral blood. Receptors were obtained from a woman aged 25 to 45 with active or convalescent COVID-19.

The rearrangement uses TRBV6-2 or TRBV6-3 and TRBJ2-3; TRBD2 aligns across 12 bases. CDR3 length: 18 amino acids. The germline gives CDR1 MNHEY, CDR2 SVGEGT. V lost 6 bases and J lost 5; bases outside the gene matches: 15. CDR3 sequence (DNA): TGTGCCAGCAGCACGGAGGGGCTAGCGGGGGGGCCTAAAGATACGCAGTATTTT. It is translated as CASSTEGLAGGPKDTQYF.

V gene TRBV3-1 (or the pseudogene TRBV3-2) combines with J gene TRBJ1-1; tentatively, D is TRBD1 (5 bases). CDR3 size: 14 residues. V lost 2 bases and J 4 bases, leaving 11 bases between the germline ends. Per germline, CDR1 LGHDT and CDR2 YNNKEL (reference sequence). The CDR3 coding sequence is TGTGCCAGCAGCCAAATACCAGGGTCCACTGAAGCTTTCTTT. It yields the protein CASSQIPGSTEAFF.

This CDR3 is CASSYSTAAYEQYF. The CDR3 nucleotides read TGTGCCAGCAGTTACTCGACAGCCGCCTACGAGCAGTACTTC. V gene TRBV6-2 or TRBV6-3 combines with J gene TRBJ2-7, with a tentative D call TRBD1 (5 bases). Germline lookup yields CDR1 MNHEY and CDR2 SVGEGT. CDR3 size: 14 residues. V was clipped by 0 bases and J by 2 bases, with 8 bases between them.

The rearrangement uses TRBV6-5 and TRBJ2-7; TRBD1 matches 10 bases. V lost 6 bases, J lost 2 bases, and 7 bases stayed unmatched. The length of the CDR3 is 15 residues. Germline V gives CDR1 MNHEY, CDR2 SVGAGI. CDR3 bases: TGTGCCAGCAGCCACGGACAGGGGGGCCCCTACGAGCAGTACTTC. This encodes CASSHGQGGPYEQYF.

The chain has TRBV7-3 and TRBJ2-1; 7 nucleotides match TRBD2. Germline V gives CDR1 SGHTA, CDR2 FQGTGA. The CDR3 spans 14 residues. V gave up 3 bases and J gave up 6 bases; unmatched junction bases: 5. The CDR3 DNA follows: TGTGCCAGCAGCTTTGGGAGACTAGCCAATGAGCAGTTCTTC. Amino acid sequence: CASSFGRLANEQFF. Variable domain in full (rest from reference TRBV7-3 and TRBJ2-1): GAGVSQTPSNKVTEKGKYVELRCDPISGHTALYWYRQSLGQGPEFLIYFQGTGAADDSGLPNDRFFAVRPEGSVSTLKIQRTERGDSAVYLCASSFGRLANEQFFGPGTRLTVL.

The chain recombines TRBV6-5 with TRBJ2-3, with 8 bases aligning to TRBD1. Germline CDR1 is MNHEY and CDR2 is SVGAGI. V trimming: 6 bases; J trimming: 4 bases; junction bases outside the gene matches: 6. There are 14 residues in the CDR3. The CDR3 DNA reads TGTGCCAGCAGCTCAGGGGGCAGGGCAGATACGCAGTATTTT. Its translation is CASSSGGRADTQYF.

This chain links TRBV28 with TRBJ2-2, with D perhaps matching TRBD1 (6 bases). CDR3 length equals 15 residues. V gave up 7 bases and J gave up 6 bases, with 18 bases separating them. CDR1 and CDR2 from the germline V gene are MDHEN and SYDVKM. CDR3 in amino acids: CASTTSGVLAGELFF. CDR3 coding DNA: TGTGCCAGCACTACCTCAGGGGTGTTGGCCGGGGAGCTGTTTTTT.

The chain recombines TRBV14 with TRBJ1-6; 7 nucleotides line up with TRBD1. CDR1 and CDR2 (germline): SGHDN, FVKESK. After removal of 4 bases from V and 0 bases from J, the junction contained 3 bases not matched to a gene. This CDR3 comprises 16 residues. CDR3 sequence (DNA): TGTGCCAGCAGCCTTTCAGGGGGCTCCTATAATTCACCCCTCCACTTT. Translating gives CASSLSGGSYNSPLHF.

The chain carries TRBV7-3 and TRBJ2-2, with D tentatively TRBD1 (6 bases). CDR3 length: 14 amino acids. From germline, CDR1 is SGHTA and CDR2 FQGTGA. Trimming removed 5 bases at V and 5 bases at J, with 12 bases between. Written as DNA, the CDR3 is TGTGCCAGCAGCCCCACCACAGGGACCGGGGAGCTGTTTTTT. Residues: CASSPTTGTGELFF.

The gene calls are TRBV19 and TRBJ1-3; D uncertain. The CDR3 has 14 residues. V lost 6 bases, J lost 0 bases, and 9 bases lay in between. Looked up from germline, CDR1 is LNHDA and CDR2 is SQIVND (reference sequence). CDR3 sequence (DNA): TGTGCCAGTAGACAGAGATCCTCTGGAAACACCATATATTTT. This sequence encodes CASRQRSSGNTIYF.

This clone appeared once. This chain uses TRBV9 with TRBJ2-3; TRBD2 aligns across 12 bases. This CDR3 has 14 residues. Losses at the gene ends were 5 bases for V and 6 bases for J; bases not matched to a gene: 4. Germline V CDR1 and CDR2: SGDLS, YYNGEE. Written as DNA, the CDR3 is TGTGCCAGCAGTCTACTAGCGGGGGGCGATACGCAGTATTTT. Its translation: CASSLLAGGDTQYF.

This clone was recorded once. The CDR3: CARSLVRNSPLHF. Here the CDR3 DNA reads TGTGCCAGAAGCTTGGTTCGGAATTCACCCCTCCACTTT. The V call is TRBV5-3, the J call TRBJ1-6, with no clear D. TRBV5-3 is identified as an open reading frame with a role that is uncertain. This CDR3 region has 13 residues. The germline V and J ends were trimmed by 0 bases and 7 bases, with 5 bases remaining between them.

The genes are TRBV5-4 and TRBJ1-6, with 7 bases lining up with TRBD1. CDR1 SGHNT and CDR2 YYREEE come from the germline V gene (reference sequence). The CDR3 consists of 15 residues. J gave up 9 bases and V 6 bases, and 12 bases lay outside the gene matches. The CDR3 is CASTSEGAVTSPLHF. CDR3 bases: TGTGCCAGCACCTCGGAGGGGGCAGTAACTTCACCCCTCCACTTT.

The CDR3: CAISESLRSAEKLFF. The CDR3 DNA is TGTGCCATCAGTGAGTCGCTGAGATCCGCTGAAAAACTGTTTTTT. This rearrangement joins TRBV10-3 to TRBJ1-4; D remains unclear. Germline V lookup: CDR1 ENHRY, CDR2 SYGVKD. The V end was cut by 0 bases, the J end by 7 bases, with 12 bases between. CDR3 length equals 15 residues.

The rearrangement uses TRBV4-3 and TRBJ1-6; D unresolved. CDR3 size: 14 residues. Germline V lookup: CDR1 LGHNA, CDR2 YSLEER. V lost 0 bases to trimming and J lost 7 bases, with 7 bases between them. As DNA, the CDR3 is TGCGCCAGCAGCCAAGAACCGCGGAATTCACCCCTCCACTTT. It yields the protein CASSQEPRNSPLHF.

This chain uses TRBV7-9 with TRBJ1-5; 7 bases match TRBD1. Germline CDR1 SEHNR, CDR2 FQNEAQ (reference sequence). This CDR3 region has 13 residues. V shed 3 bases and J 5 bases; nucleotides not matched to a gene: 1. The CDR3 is CASSFQGDQPQHF. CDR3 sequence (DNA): TGTGCCAGCAGCTTCCAGGGGGATCAGCCCCAGCATTTT.

CDR3 DNA sequence: TGCGCCAGCAGCGAAAGACAGGGGATGAACACTGAAGCTTTCTTT. Translated, it gives CASSERQGMNTEAFF. This chain uses TRBV5-1 with TRBJ1-1; 8 bases are shared with TRBD1. Germline lookup yields CDR1 SGHRS and CDR2 YFSETQ. V shed 4 bases, J shed 0 bases, and the junction held 5 bases outside the gene matches. The CDR3 has 15 residues.

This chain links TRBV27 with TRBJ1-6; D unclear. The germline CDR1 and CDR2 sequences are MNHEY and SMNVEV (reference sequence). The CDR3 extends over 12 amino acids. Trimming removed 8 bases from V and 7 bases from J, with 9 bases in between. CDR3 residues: CASGSLNSPLHF. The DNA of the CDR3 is TGTGCCAGCGGTTCCTTGAATTCACCCCTCCACTTT.

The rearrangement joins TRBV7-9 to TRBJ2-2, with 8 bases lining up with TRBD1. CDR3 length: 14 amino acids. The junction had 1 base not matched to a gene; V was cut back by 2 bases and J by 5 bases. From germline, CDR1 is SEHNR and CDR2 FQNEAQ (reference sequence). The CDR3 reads CASSLNRGTGELFF. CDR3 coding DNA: TGTGCCAGCAGCTTAAACAGGGGGACCGGGGAGCTGTTTTTT.

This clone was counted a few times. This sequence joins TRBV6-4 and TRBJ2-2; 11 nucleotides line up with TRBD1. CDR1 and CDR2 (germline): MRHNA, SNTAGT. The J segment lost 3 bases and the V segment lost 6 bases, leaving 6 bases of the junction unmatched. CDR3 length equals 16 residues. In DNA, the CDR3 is TGTGCCAGCAGGCCCCCGGGACAGGGGGACACCGGGGAGCTGTTTTTT. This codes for CASRPPGQGDTGELFF.